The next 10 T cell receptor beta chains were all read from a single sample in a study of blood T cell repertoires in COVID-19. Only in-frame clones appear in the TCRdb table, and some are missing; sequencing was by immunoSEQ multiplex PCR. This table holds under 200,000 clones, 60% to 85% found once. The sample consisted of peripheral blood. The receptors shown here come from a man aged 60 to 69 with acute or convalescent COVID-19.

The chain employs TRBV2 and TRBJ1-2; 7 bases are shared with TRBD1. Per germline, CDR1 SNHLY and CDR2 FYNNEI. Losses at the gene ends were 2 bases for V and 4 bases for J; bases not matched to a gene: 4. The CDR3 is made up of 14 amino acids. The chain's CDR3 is CASSEPGQIYGYTF. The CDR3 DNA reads TGTGCCAGCAGTGAACCGGGACAGATCTATGGCTACACCTTC.

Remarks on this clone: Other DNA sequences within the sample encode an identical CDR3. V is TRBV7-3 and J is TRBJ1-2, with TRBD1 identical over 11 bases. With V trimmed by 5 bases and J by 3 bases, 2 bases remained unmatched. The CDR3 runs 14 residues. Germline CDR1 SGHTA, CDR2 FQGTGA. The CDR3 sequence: CASSEGQGDYGYTF. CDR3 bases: TGTGCCAGCAGCGAGGGACAGGGGGACTATGGCTACACCTTC.

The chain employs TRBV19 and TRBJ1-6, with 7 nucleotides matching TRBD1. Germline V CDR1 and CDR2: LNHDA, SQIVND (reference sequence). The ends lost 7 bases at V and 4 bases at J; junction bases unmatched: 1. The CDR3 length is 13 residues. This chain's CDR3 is CASTTGYNSPLHF. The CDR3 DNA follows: TGTGCCAGTACGACAGGGTATAATTCACCCCTCCACTTT. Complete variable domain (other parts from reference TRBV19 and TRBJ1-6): DGGITQSPKYLFRKEGQNVTLSCEQNLNHDAMYWYRQDPGQGLRLIYYSQIVNDFQKGDIAEGYSVSREKKESFPLTVTSAQKNPTAFYLCASTTGYNSPLHFGNGTRLTVT.

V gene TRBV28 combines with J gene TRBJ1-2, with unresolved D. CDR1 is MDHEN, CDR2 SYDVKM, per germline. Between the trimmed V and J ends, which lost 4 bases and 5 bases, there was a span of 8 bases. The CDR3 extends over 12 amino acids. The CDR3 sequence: CASSSRWYGYTF. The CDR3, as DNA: TGTGCCAGCAGTTCCCGGTGGTATGGCTACACCTTC.

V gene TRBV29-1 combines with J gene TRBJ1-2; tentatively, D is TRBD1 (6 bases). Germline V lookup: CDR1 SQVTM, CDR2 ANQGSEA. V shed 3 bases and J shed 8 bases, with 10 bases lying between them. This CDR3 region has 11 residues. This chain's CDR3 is CSVDSQGGYTF. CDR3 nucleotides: TGCAGCGTTGATAGTCAGGGGGGCTACACCTTC.

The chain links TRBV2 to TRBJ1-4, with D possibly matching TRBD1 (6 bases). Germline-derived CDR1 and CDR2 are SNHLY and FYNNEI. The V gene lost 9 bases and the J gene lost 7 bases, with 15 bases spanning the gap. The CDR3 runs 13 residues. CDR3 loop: CASTIQGREKLFF. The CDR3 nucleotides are TGTGCCAGTACTATACAGGGACGTGAAAAACTGTTTTTT.

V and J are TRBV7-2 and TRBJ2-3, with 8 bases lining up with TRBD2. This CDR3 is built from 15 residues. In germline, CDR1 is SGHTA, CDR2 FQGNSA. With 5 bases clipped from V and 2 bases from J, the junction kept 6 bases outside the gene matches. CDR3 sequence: CASSPPGGVTDTQYF. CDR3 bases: TGTGCCAGCAGCCCCCCGGGGGGGGTCACAGATACGCAGTATTTT.

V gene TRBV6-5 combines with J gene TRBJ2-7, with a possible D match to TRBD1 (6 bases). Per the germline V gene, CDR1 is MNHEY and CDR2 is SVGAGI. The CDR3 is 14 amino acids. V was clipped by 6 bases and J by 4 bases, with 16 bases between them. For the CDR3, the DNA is TGTGCCAGCAGGACAGGCGCGGCTTCATACGAGCAGTACTTC. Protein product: CASRTGAASYEQYF.

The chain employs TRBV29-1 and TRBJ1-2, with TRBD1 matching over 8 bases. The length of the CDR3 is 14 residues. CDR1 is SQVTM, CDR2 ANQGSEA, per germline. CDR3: CSDVPGQGYYGYTF. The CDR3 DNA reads TGCAGTGATGTTCCCGGACAGGGCTACTATGGCTACACCTTC.

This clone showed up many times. The CDR3 spells CASSLGGQMSYEQYF. The DNA of the CDR3 is TGTGCCAGCAGCTTGGGCGGTCAAATGTCCTACGAGCAGTACTTC. The chain links TRBV5-6 to TRBJ2-7; the D is unclear. This CDR3 is 15 amino acids long. V lost 0 bases to trimming and J lost 1 base, with 11 bases between them. Germline lookup yields CDR1 SGHDT and CDR2 YYEEEE.